This T cell receptor (beta chain) was captured in a study of cytomegalovirus exposure and HLA in healthy donors. The study, taken as a whole, reports: Both high specificity and high sensitivity reportedly marked the classifier's diagnosis of cytomegalovirus status. Rare sequences made up most TCRs, while some public TCRs were found in many donors. The study flagged around 150 TCR beta chains as cytomegalovirus-associated.

CDR3 length: 13 amino acids. Comments on this clone: Its specificity is not known.

The table came from immunoSEQ multiplex PCR; TCRdb's copy has only in-frame clones and leaves some out. Here the sample spans 70,000 or so clones, 90% to 95% being singletons. Sequencing used PBMCs. This clonotype was obtained from a man between 18 and 29 years old in good health and CMV-seropositive. V and J are TRBV21-1 and TRBJ2-3; the D segment call TRBD1 is taken from the table without a DNA check. TRBV21-1 is classified as a pseudogene. The CDR3 region is CATRDRVGDTQYF. The CDR3 coding sequence is TGTGCCACCCGGGACAGGGTTGGAGATACGCAGTATTTT.